This TCR beta chain derives from a study of cytomegalovirus exposure and HLA in healthy donors. Findings and caveats of the study: Under in vitro conditions, a few CMV-associated chains were confirmed as specific for CMV antigens.

The CDR3 is 16 amino acids. With 5 bases removed from V and 1 base from J, the gap between germline ends came to 17 bases. CDR1 and CDR2 from the germline V gene are MNHEY and SMNVEV (reference sequence). This clone was counted between two and nine times. Its antigen is not identified. 60 Vbeta and 13 Jbeta primers were used in PCR. Assay: immunoSEQ multiplex PCR; the TCRdb copy retains only in-frame clones and omits some. The sample has under 200,000 clones, 75% seen once. Sequencing input: PBMCs. This TCR was recovered from a woman aged 50 to 60 in good health and CMV-seropositive. V and J are TRBV27 and TRBJ1-1; a possible D gene is TRBD1 (5 bases). DNA for the CDR3: TGTGCCAGCAGTGTCCGGGACCCGGGGGGGAACACTGAAGCTTTCTTT. This gives the protein CASSVRDPGGNTEAFF.